This T cell receptor beta chain was observed in a study of T cell changes during pregnancy in multiple sclerosis. V lost 7 bases, J lost 5 bases, and 11 bases stayed unmatched. Germline V gene sequence: CDR1 SNHLY, CDR2 FYNNEI. This CDR3 region has 17 residues. Here immunoSEQ multiplex PCR was the method, and the copy in TCRdb shows in-frame clones only, minus some. This table holds fewer than 85,000 clones, approximately 94% found once. Material: peripheral blood, obtained in the third trimester of pregnancy. The V gene is TRBV2, the J gene TRBJ2-1; 13 nucleotides match TRBD2. The clonotype comes from a female donor with multiple sclerosis, enrolled in a pregnancy study. CDR3 in DNA: TGTGCCAGCAAGTGGACTAGCGGGGGCCCGCTACACAATGAGCAGTTCTTC. Its translation is CASKWTSGGPLHNEQFF.